What follows are 6 T cell receptor beta chains derived from one specimen sequenced in a study of human T cells and chemical hapten exposure. Time point indicated: patch test 3, about 24 weeks after DPC sensitization. Indicated treatment: therapeutic diphenylcyclopropenone sensitization with weekly scalp DPC. TCRdb itself ran the RACE reads through MiXCR, one entry per CDR3 protein. Among over 55,000 distinct CDR3 sequences listed, around 10% were seen once. The specimen comprised whole blood, sampled in connection with sensitization to the hapten diphenylcyclopropenone (DPC). These receptors were taken from a woman between 45 and 60 years old with alopecia areata. Some clones in this sample may be carry-over from other donors' samples.

V usage is TRBV7-9 and J usage is TRBJ2-6; D is unresolved. The CDR3 covers 14 residues. V lost 3 bases and J 3 bases, leaving 6 bases between the germline ends. Germline V lookup: CDR1 SEHNR, CDR2 FQNEAQ (reference sequence). In nucleotides, the CDR3 is TGTGCCAGCAGCTTTTCACGTGGGGCCAACGTCCTGACTTTC. It encodes CASSFSRGANVLTF.

J is TRBJ1-1 and V is TRBV4-1; 7 nucleotides line up with TRBD1. In germline, CDR1 is MGHRA, CDR2 YSYEKL. V was clipped by 2 bases and J by 0 bases; unmatched bases: 0. The length of the CDR3 is 14 residues. CDR3 DNA: TGCGCCAGCAGCCAAAGGGGGCTGAACACTGAAGCTTTCTTT. This encodes CASSQRGLNTEAFF.

This clonotype has ten or more counts. The chain recombines TRBV11-2 with TRBJ1-2; no clear D. V shed 2 bases and J shed 10 bases, with 14 bases lying between them. Germline loops: CDR1 SGHAT, CDR2 FQNNGV. CDR3 size: 13 residues. The CDR3 loop is CASSLNERSTYTF. The CDR3 DNA reads as TGTGCCAGCAGCTTAAATGAGAGGTCGACCTACACCTTC.

This clonotype has only a few counts. The rearrangement uses TRBV11-1 and TRBJ1-1; no clear D gene. With 5 bases removed from V and 0 bases from J, the gap between germline ends came to 10 bases. The CDR3 is 14 residues long. From germline, CDR1 is SGHAT and CDR2 FQDESV (reference sequence). The DNA for the CDR3 is TGTGCCAGCAGCCGGACGGACCTGAACACTGAAGCTTTCTTT. Translating gives CASSRTDLNTEAFF.

This clonotype was observed many times. V and J are TRBV7-9 and TRBJ2-4; D uncertain. Trimming removed 5 bases at V and 0 bases at J, with 11 bases between. Per germline, CDR1 SEHNR and CDR2 FQNEAQ (reference sequence). CDR3 size: 15 residues. The DNA of the CDR3 is TGTGCCAGCAGCGCGCCAGAGTTAGCCAAAAACATTCAGTACTTC. Translating gives CASSAPELAKNIQYF.

This clonotype has a handful of counts. The chain recombines TRBV6-2 or TRBV6-3 with TRBJ2-3; no clear D gene. The CDR3 covers 12 residues. V shed 2 bases and J shed 11 bases, with 11 bases lying between them. Germline V gene sequence: CDR1 MNHEY, CDR2 SVGEGT. The CDR3 nucleotides read TGTGCCAGCAGTTACACGGGCCGGGTGCAGTATTTT. Amino acids: CASSYTGRVQYF.